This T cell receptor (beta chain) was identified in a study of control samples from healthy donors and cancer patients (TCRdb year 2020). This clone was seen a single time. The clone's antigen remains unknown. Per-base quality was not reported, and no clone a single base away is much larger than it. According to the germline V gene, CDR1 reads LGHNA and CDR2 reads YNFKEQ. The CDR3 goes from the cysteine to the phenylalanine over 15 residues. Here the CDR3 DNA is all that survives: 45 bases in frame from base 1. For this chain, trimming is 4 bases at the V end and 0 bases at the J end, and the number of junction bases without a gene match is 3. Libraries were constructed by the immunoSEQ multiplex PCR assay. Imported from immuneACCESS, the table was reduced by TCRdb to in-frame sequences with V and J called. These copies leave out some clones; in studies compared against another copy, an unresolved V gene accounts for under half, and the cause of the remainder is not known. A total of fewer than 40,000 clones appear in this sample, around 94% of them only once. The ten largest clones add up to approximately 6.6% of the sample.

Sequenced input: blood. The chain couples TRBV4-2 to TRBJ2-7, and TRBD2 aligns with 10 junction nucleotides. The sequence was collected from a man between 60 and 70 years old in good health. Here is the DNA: TGTGCCAGCAGCCTTAGCGGGGGGCGCTCCTACGAGCAGTACTTC. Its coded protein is CASSLSGGRSYEQYF.